This T cell receptor (beta chain) was identified during a study of molecular identifiers for immune sequencing clone quantification. Whole-study findings and limits: Sizes of clones that are highly expanded could be underestimated (if identical TCR molecules share a barcode). More than 800,000 naive cells reportedly did not prevent detection of spiked Jurkat TCR RNA from one cell.

The naive CD8 libraries originated from between 20,000 and 1,000,000 sorted cells and drew on 10%, 30% or 50% RNA. A CD8+CD4-CCR7+CD45RA+ gate was used to sort naive CD8 T cells. MiXCR, applied by TCRdb to the PCR reads, yields one record per CDR3 protein. The sample consists of about 510,000 distinct CDR3 sequences, over 20% of them appearing once. About this clonotype: The antigen is undetermined.

This clonotype was obtained from a human donor in good health. Some libraries in this study had Jurkat cell RNA spiked in. Sequencing used naive CD8+ T cells from blood, with Jurkat cell RNA spiked in. Subset noted: FACS-sorted CD8+CD4-CCR7+CD45RA+ naive T cells.

CDR3 nucleotides: TGTGCCAGCAGAGAGCGGGGGGGAGAGACCCAGTACTTC. It encodes CASRERGGETQYF. The chain couples TRBV6-2 or TRBV6-3 to TRBJ2-5; the match to TRBD2 covers 10 bases. This CDR3 contains 13 residues. V shed 6 bases and J 4 bases; nucleotides not matched to a gene: 2. The germline CDR1 and CDR2 sequences are MNHEY and SVGEGT.